The clone carrying this T cell receptor (beta chain) came up once. Other DNA sequences within the sample encode an identical CDR3. Generated by immunoSEQ multiplex PCR, the TCRdb table keeps only in-frame clones and is missing some. The sample has about 78,000 clones; 80% to 95% are singletons. The data originate from a study of blood T cell repertoires in COVID-19. CDR3 size: 12 residues. Germline V gene sequence: CDR1 MDHEN, CDR2 SYDVKM. Trimming pared 2 bases from V and 5 bases from J, leaving 6 bases between. Sequenced material: peripheral blood. This TCR derives from a woman older than 75 with acute or convalescent COVID-19. The chain joins TRBV28 to TRBJ1-2; D is perhaps TRBD1 (5 bases). The CDR3 coding sequence is TGTGCCAGCAGTTTACCAGGGTATGGCTACACCTTC. Protein: CASSLPGYGYTF.